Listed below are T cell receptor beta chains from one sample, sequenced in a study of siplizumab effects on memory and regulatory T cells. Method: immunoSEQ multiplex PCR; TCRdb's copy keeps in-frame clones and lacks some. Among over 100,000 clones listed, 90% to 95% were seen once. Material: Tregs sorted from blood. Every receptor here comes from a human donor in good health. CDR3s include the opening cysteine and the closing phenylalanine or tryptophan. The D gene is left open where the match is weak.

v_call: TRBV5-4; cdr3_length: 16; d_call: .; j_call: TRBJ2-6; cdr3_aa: CASSSSVNTGANVLTF
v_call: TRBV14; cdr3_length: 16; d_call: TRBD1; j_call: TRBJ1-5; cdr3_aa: CASSPRTGNDNQPQHF
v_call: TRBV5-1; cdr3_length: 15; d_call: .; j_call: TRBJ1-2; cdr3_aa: CASSSMTGINYGYTF
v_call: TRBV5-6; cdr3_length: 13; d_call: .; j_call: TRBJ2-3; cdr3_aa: CASSPQGTDTQYF
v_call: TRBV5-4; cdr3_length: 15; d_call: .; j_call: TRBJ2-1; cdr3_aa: CASSPAGLSYNEQFF
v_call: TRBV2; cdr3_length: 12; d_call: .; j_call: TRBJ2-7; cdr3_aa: CASSVGSYEQYF
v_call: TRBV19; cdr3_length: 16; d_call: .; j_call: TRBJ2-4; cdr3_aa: CASSTQLRVAKNIQYF
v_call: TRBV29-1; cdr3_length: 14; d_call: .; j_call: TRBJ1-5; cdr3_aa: CSIGVGDSNQPQHF
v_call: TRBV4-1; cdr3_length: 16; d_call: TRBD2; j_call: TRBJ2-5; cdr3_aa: CASSQVTASGRETQYF
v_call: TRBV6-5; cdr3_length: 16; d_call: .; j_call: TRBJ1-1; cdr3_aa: CASSYSVHGGGTEAFF
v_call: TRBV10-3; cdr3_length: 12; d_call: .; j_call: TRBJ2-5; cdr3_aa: CAIRAPAGTQYF
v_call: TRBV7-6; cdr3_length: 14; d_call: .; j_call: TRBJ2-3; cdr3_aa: CASSFSRDTDTQYF
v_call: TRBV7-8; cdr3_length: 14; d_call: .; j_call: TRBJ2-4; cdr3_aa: CASSNRVAKNIQYF
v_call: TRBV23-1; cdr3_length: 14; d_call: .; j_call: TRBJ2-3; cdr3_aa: CASNSCASTDTQYF